This T cell receptor (beta chain) was found in a study of T cell changes during pregnancy in multiple sclerosis. Germline loops: CDR1 SNHLY, CDR2 FYNNEI. Trimming cost V 6 bases and J 2 bases; bases outside gene matches: 8. The CDR3 loop spans 16 amino acids. The assay was immunoSEQ multiplex PCR, and TCRdb's table has in-frame clones only and misses some. Of tens of thousands of clones listed, almost 95% are singletons. The V call is TRBV2, the J call TRBJ1-5, with 9 bases matching TRBD1. The sequencing used peripheral blood, collected in the third trimester of pregnancy. The receptor was isolated from a female donor in good health, enrolled as a control in a pregnancy study. The CDR3 protein is CASRGQGGLGNQPQHF. DNA for the CDR3: TGTGCCAGCAGGGGACAGGGCGGTTTGGGCAATCAGCCCCAGCATTTT.